The clone carrying this TCR beta chain has a count of ten or more. The germline CDR1 and CDR2 sequences are SGHDN and FVKESK. The CDR3 contains 17 residues. J lost 7 bases, V lost 5 bases, and 17 bases had no gene match. The source of the sample is a study of blood T cell repertoires in COVID-19. Study overall: Whether acute or convalescent, the COVID-19 samples came from the United States, Italy and Spain. Nucleic acid was either cDNA or gDNA, and it came from T cells, B-cell-depleted T cells, or PBMCs.

As originally analysed: Amplification with reference gene primers provided the estimates of nucleated cell counts. The assay was immunoSEQ multiplex PCR, and TCRdb's table has in-frame clones only and misses some. V, J and clone size are taken as reported in that table, and D and trimming were inferred from the DNA itself. The sample includes 230,000 or so clones, roughly 90% seen only once; the top ten take over 1.5%. The TCR was taken from a man aged 40-49 years with active or convalescent COVID-19. The specimen was peripheral blood. This rearrangement joins TRBV14 to TRBJ2-5; the match to TRBD2 covers 9 bases. The CDR3 DNA reads TGTGCCAGCAGCTCCACACGAGCGGGGGGTCGAACGGGGACCCAGTACTTC. It specifies CASSSTRAGGRTGTQYF.